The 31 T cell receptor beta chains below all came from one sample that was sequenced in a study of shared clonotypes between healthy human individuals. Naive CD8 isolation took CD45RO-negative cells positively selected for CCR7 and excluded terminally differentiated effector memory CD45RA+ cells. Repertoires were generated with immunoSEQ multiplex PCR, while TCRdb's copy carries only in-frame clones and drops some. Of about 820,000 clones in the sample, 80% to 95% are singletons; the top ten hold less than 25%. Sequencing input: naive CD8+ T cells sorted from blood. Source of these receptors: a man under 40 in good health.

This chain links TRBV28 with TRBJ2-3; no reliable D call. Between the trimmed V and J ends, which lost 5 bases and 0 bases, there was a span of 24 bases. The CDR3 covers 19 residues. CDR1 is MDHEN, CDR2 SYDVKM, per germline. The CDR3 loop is CASSPTTYPSVPSTDTQYF. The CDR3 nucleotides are TGTGCCAGCAGTCCCACGACCTACCCCTCCGTACCTAGCACAGATACGCAGTATTTT. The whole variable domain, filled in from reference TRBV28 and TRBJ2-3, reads DVKVTQSSRYLVKRTGEKVFLECVQDMDHENMFWYRQDPGLGLRLIYFSYDVKMKEKGDIPEGYSVSREKKERFSLILESASTNQTSMYLCASSPTTYPSVPSTDTQYFGPGTRLTVL.

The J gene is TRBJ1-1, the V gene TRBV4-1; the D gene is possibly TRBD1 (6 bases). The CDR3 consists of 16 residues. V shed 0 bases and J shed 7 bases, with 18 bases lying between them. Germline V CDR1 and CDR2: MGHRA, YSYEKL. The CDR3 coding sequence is TGCGCCAGCAGCCAAGAATTTTACAGGGACTCCGGTGAAGCTTTCTTT. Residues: CASSQEFYRDSGEAFF.

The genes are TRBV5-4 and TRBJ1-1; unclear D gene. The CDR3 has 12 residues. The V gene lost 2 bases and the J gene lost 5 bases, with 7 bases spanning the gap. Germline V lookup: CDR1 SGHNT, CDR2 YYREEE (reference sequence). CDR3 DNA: TGTGCCAGCAGCTTCTATGGGACTGAAGCTTTCTTT. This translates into CASSFYGTEAFF.

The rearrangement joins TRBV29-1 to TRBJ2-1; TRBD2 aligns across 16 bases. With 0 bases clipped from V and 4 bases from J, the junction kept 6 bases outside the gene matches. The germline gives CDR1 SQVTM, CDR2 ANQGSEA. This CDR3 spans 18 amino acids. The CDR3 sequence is CSVEEGLAGGAGYNEQFF. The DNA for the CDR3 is TGCAGCGTTGAAGAGGGACTAGCGGGAGGGGCGGGTTACAATGAGCAGTTCTTC.

CDR3 DNA: TGTGCCAGCACCCTGGGCTACAATGAGCAGTTCTTC. It specifies CASTLGYNEQFF. This chain links TRBV2 with TRBJ2-1; D is unclear. This CDR3 contains 12 residues. With 7 bases removed from V and 3 bases from J, the gap between germline ends came to 7 bases. The V gene's germline CDR1 is SNHLY and CDR2 FYNNEI.

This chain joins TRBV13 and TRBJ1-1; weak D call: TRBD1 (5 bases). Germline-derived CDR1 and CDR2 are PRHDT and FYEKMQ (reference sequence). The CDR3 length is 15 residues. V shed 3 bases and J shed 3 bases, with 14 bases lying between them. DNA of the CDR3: TGTGCCAGCAGCTTTAGTGTGGGGACGTACACTGAAGCTTTCTTT. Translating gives CASSFSVGTYTEAFF.

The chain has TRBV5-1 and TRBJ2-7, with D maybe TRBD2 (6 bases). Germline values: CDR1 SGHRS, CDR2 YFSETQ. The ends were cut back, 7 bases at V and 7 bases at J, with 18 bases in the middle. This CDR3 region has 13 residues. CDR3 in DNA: TGCGCCAGCGGGAGGAGTTCCCCCCCAGAGCAGTACTTC. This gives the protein CASGRSSPPEQYF.

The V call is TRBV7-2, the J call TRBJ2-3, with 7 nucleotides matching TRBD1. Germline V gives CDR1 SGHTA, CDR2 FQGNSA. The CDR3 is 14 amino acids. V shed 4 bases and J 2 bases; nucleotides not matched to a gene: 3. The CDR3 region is CASSSGTVTDTQYF. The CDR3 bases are TGTGCCAGCAGCTCGGGGACAGTCACAGATACGCAGTATTTT.

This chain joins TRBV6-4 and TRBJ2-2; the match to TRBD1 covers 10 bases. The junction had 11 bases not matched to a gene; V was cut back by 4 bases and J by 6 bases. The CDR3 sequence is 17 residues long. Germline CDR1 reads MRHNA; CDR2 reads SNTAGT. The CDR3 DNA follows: TGTGCCAGCAGTGTCCACATGACAGGGGGCGATTCCGGGGAGCTGTTTTTT. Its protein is CASSVHMTGGDSGELFF.

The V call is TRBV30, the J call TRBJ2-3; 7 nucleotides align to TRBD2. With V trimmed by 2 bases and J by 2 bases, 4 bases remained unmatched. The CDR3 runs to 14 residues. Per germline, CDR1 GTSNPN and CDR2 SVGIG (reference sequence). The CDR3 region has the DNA TGTGCCTGGAGTTCTAGCGGCCTCACAGATACGCAGTATTTT. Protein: CAWSSSGLTDTQYF.

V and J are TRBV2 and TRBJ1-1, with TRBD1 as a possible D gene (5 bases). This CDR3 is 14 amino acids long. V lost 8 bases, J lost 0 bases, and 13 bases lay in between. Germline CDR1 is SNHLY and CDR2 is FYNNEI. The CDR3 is CASDLGDMNTEAFF. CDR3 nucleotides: TGTGCCAGCGACCTGGGGGATATGAACACTGAAGCTTTCTTT.

CDR3 nucleotides: TGTGCCAGCAGTTTATCTGCGGGATACAATGAGCAGTTCTTC. Its translation is CASSLSAGYNEQFF. The chain carries TRBV28 and TRBJ2-1; the D gene is possibly TRBD2 (6 bases). Germline V gene sequence: CDR1 MDHEN, CDR2 SYDVKM. V was shortened by 1 base and J by 4 bases, with 8 bases between the two germline ends. The CDR3 spans 14 residues.

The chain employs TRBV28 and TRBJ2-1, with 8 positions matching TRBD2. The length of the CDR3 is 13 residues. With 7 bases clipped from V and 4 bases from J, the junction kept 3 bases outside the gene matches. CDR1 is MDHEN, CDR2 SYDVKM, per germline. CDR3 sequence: CASNTSGYNEQFF. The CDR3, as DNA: TGTGCCAGCAACACTAGCGGTTACAATGAGCAGTTCTTC.

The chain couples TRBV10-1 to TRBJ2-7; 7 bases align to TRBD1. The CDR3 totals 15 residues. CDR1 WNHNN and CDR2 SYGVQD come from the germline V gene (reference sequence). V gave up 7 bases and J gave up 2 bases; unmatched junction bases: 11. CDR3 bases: TGCGCCAGCATCACAAAGGGGGACAGTACCTACGAGCAGTACTTC. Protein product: CASITKGDSTYEQYF.

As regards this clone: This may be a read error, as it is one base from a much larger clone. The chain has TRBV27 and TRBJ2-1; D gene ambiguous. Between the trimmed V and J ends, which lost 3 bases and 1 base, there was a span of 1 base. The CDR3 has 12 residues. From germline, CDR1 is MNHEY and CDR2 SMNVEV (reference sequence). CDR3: CASSFSYNEQFF. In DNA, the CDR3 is TGTGCCAGCAGTTTTTCCTACAATGAGCAGTTCTTC.

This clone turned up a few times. Here the CDR3 reads CASSFRDSSEKLFF. The CDR3 nucleotides are TGTGCCAGCAGCTTCCGGGACAGTTCTGAAAAACTGTTTTTT. The chain carries TRBV7-9 and TRBJ1-4; 7 nucleotides line up with TRBD1. This CDR3 spans 14 amino acids. With V trimmed by 3 bases and J by 7 bases, 5 bases remained unmatched. Per the germline V gene, CDR1 is SEHNR and CDR2 is FQNEAQ (reference sequence).

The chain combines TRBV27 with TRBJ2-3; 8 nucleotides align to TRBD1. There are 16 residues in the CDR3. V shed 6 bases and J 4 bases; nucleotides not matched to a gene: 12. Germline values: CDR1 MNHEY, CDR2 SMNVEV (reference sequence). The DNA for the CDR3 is TGTGCCAGCAGAGACCGGACAGGGTTGGTGGCAGATACGCAGTATTTT. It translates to CASRDRTGLVADTQYF.

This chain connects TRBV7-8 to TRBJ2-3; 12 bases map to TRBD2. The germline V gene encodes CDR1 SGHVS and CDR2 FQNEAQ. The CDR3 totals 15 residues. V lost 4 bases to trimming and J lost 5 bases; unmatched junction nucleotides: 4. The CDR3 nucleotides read TGTGCCAGCAGCTCCCGGACTAGCGGGGTAGATACGCAGTATTTT. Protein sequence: CASSSRTSGVDTQYF.

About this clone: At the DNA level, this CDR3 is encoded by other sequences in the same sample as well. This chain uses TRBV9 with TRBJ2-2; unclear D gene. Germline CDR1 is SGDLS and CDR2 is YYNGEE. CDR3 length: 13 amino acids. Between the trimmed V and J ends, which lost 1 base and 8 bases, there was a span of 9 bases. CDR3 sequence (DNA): TGTGCCAGCAGCGTATATGGTGTGGGGGAGCTGTTTTTT. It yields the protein CASSVYGVGELFF.

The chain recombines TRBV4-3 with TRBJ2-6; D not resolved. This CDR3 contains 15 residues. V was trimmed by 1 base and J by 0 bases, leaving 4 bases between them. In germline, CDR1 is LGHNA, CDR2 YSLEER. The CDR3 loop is CASSQGFSGANVLTF. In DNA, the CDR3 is TGCGCCAGCAGCCAAGGGTTCTCTGGGGCCAACGTCCTGACTTTC.

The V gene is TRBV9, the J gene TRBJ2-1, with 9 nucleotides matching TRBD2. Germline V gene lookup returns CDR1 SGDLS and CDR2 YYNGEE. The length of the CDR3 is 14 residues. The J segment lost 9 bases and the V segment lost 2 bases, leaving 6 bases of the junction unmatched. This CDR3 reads CASSVGGTSIEQFF. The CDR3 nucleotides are TGTGCCAGCAGCGTTGGGGGGACTAGCATTGAGCAGTTCTTC. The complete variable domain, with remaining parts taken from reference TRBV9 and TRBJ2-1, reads DSGVTQTPKHLITATGQRVTLRCSPRSGDLSVYWYQQSLDQGLQFLIQYYNGEERAKGNILERFSAQQFPDLHSELNLSSLELGDSALYFCASSVGGTSIEQFFGPGTRLTVL.

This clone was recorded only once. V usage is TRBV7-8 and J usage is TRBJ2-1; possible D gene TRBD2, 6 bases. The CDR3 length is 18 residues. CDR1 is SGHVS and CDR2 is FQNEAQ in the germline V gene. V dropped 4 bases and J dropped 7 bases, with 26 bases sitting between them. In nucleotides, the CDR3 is TGTGCCAGCAGCTCCTTGATGGGATCCGGGAGTTTACAGAATGAGCAGTTCTTC. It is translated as CASSSLMGSGSLQNEQFF.

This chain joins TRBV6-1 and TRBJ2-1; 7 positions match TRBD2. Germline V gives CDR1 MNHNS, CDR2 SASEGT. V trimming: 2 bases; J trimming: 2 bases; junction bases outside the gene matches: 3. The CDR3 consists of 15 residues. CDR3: CASSEQGTTYNEQFF. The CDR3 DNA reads TGTGCCAGCAGTGAACAAGGGACTACCTACAATGAGCAGTTCTTC.

Here the CDR3 DNA reads TGTGCCTGGAGTTCTGCAGGAACTACCGTAGGGGCTTTCTTT. Translation: CAWSSAGTTVGAFF. The chain is built from TRBV30 and TRBJ1-1; D unresolved. CDR3 length: 14 residues. Germline V gene lookup returns CDR1 GTSNPN and CDR2 SVGIG (reference sequence). V lost 2 bases, J lost 11 bases, and 21 bases lay in between.

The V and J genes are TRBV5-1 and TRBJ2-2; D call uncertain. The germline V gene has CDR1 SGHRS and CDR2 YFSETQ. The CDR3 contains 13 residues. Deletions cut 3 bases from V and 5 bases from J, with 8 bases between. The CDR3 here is CASSWKDTGELFF. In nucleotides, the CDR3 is TGCGCCAGCAGCTGGAAGGATACCGGGGAGCTGTTTTTT.

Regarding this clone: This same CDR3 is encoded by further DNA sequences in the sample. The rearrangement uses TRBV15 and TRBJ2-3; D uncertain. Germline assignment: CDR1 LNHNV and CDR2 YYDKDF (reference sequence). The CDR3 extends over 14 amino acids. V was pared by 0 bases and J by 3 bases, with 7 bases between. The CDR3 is CATSRDRLTDTQYF. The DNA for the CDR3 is TGTGCCACCAGCAGAGATCGATTGACAGATACGCAGTATTTT. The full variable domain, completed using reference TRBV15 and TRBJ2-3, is DAMVIQNPRYQVTQFGKPVTLSCSQTLNHNVMYWYQQKSSQAPKLLFHYYDKDFNNEADTPDNFQSRRPNTSFCFLDIRSPGLGDTAMYLCATSRDRLTDTQYFGPGTRLTVL.

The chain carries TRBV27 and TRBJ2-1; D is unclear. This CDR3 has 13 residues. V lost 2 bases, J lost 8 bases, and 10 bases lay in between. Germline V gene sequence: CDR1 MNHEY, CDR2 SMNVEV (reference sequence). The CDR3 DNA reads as TGTGCCAGCAGTTTAAGCCCCCTCGATGAGCAGTTCTTC. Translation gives CASSLSPLDEQFF.

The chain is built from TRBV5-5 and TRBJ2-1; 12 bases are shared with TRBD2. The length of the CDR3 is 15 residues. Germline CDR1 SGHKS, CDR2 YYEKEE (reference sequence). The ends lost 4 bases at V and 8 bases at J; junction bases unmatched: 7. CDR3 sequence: CASSPRTSGIYEQFF. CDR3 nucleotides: TGTGCCAGCAGCCCCCGGACTAGCGGGATATATGAGCAGTTCTTC.

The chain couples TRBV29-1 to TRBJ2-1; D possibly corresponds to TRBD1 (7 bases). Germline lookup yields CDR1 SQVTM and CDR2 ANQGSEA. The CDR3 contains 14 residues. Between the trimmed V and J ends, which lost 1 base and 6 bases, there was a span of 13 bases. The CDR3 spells CSVEGQGGTNEQFF. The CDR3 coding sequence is TGCAGCGTTGAAGGGCAGGGGGGTACCAATGAGCAGTTCTTC.

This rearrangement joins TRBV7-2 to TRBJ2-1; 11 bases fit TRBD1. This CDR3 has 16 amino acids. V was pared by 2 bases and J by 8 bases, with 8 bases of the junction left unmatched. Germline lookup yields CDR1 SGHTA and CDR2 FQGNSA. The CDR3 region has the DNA TGTGCCAGCAGCTTACGGGGGACAGGGGGTATCGATGAGCAGTTCTTC. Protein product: CASSLRGTGGIDEQFF.

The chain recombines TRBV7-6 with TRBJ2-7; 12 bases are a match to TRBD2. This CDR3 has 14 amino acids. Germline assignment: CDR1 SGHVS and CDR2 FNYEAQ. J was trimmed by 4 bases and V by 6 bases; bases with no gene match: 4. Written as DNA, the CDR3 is TGTGCCAGCAGACCCGGGACTAGCGGGTACGAGCAGTACTTC. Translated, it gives CASRPGTSGYEQYF.